Shown below are 7 T cell receptor beta chains from a single sample sequenced in a study of post-analysis software for immune sequencing data. Study-wide findings and caveats: Among 5 or 6 TRBV segments more frequent in patients than controls were TRBV5-6, TRBV5-1 and TRBV20-1.

Carried by the TCR beta cDNA libraries were unique molecular identifiers. In TCRdb, the PCR reads were re-called with MiXCR into one record per CDR3 protein. Of some 690,000 distinct CDR3 sequences in the sample, 25% to 30% are singletons; the top ten hold roughly 0.57%. No antigen has been identified for these receptors. The source material was blood. The receptors stem from a girl between 10 and 17 years old with multiple sclerosis.

The chain uses TRBV7-2 and TRBJ2-2, with a possible D match to TRBD2 (6 bases). From germline, CDR1 is SGHTA and CDR2 FQGNSA. The length of the CDR3 is 15 residues. V lost 10 bases and J lost 0, with 15 bases in between. The CDR3 sequence is CATFGGSPNTGELFF. The CDR3, as DNA: TGTGCCACTTTTGGGGGGTCCCCGAACACCGGGGAGCTGTTTTTT. The full variable domain, with the rest looked up from reference TRBV7-2 and TRBJ2-2, is GAGVSQSPSNKVTEKGKDVELRCDPISGHTALYWYRQSLGQGLEFLIYFQGNSAPDKSGLPSDRFSAERTGGSVSTLTIQRTQQEDSAVYLCATFGGSPNTGELFFGEGSRLTVL.

This clonotype turned up a few times. CDR3 loop: CASFPSDRNYNEQFF. CDR3 coding DNA: TGTGCCAGCTTTCCCTCGGACCGAAACTACAATGAGCAGTTCTTC. The rearrangement uses TRBV7-9 and TRBJ2-1; D call uncertain. The CDR3 spans 15 residues. The germline V and J ends were trimmed by 8 bases and 3 bases, with 17 bases remaining between them. Germline V gene lookup returns CDR1 SEHNR and CDR2 FQNEAQ (reference sequence).

This clonotype was counted ten times or more. This sequence joins TRBV6-5 and TRBJ1-1; D not certain. CDR3 length equals 11 residues. Germline loops: CDR1 MNHEY, CDR2 SVGAGI. V gave up 9 bases and J gave up 1 base, with 6 bases separating them. Here the CDR3 reads CASRGNTEAFF. Here the CDR3 DNA reads TGTGCCAGTCGGGGGAACACTGAAGCTTTCTTT.

The V gene is TRBV6-2 or TRBV6-3, the J gene TRBJ2-1; 9 bases are shared with TRBD1. V lost 7 bases to trimming and J lost 7 bases; unmatched junction nucleotides: 8. Germline loops: CDR1 MNHEY, CDR2 SVGEGT. This CDR3 spans 14 amino acids. DNA of the CDR3: TGTGCCAGCACCTCGGGACAGGGTGCAAATGAGCAGTTCTTC. It encodes CASTSGQGANEQFF.

V usage is TRBV5-6 and J usage is TRBJ2-5, with a possible D match to TRBD2 (6 bases). The CDR3 runs to 13 residues. V was trimmed by 4 bases and J by 7 bases, leaving 14 bases between them. Germline loops: CDR1 SGHDT, CDR2 YYEEEE. The DNA for the CDR3 is TGTGCCAGCAGCCTTCCCGGGGGAAGGACCCAGTACTTC. It translates to CASSLPGGRTQYF. The whole variable domain, filled in from reference TRBV5-6 and TRBJ2-5, reads DAGVTQSPTHLIKTRGQQVTLRCSPKSGHDTVSWYQQALGQGPQFIFQYYEEEERQRGNFPDRFSGHQFPNYSSELNVNALLLGDSALYLCASSLPGGRTQYFGPGTRLLVL.

This clonotype has only a few counts. CDR3 sequence reads: CSAELAGGPREQFF. DNA for the CDR3: TGCAGTGCTGAACTAGCGGGAGGGCCTCGGGAGCAGTTCTTC. V is TRBV20-1 and J is TRBJ2-1, with 13 bases matching TRBD2. The CDR3 totals 14 residues. The J segment lost 10 bases and the V segment lost 5 bases, leaving 8 bases of the junction unmatched. Germline V gene sequence: CDR1 DFQATT, CDR2 SNEGSKA (reference sequence).

This clonotype was counted between two and nine times. The V and J genes are TRBV9 and TRBJ2-1; 10 bases fit TRBD2. Germline loops: CDR1 SGDLS, CDR2 YYNGEE. The CDR3 has 14 amino acids. The V and J ends lost 2 bases and 7 bases, in that order; junction bases with no gene match: 3. The CDR3 DNA sequence: TGTGCCAGCAGCGTGCTAGCGGGGGTGAATGAGCAGTTCTTC. This translates into CASSVLAGVNEQFF.